The rows below give T cell receptor beta chains drawn from one sample of a study of blood T cell repertoires in COVID-19. Libraries were prepared by immunoSEQ multiplex PCR; TCRdb keeps only in-frame clonotypes and omits some of them. The data hold some 40,000 clones, with about 90% observed a single time. The specimen was peripheral blood. These TCRs come from a man aged 55 to 70 with acute or convalescent COVID-19. Each CDR3 is given with its conserved first and last residue. D genes are given only for firm matches. Expanded clones get a size class; other rows say once, few or many, or leave the size out.

d_gene: -
len: 14
v_gene: TRBV28
abundance: -
j_gene: TRBJ2-7
CDR3nt: TGTGCCAGCAGTTTACCTACCCCGCCGTACGAGCAGTACTTC
CDR3aa: CASSLPTPPYEQYF

d_gene: TRBD1
len: 16
v_gene: TRBV18
abundance: -
j_gene: TRBJ2-1
CDR3nt: TGTGCCAGCTCACCACCGGGGACAGGGATCTACAATGAGCAGTTCTTC
CDR3aa: CASSPPGTGIYNEQFF

d_gene: -
len: 14
v_gene: TRBV7-2
abundance: -
j_gene: TRBJ1-1
CDR3nt: TGTGCCAGCAGCTTAGCACACCAGAACACTGAAGCTTTCTTT
CDR3aa: CASSLAHQNTEAFF

d_gene: TRBD1
len: 14
v_gene: TRBV9
abundance: once
j_gene: TRBJ2-1
CDR3nt: TGTGCCAGCAGTAGACAGGGTCAGTTCGCTGAGCAGTTCTTC
CDR3aa: CASSRQGQFAEQFF

d_gene: -
len: 12
v_gene: TRBV20-1
abundance: -
j_gene: TRBJ2-7
CDR3nt: TGCAGTGCTAGTCAAACAGCTTACGAGCAGTACTTC
CDR3aa: CSASQTAYEQYF

d_gene: TRBD2
len: 15
v_gene: TRBV29-1
abundance: -
j_gene: TRBJ2-1
CDR3nt: TGCAGCGTGCAGCCGGGACTAGCGTTATACAATGAGCAGTTCTTC
CDR3aa: CSVQPGLALYNEQFF

d_gene: -
len: 12
v_gene: TRBV7-2
abundance: -
j_gene: TRBJ1-5
CDR3nt: TGTGCCAGCAGCTTACTCTTTCAGCCCCAGCATTTT
CDR3aa: CASSLLFQPQHF

d_gene: -
len: 16
v_gene: TRBV11-2
abundance: -
j_gene: TRBJ2-6
CDR3nt: TGTGCCAGCAGCTTAGGAGTGGGGAGCGGGGCCAACGTCCTGACTTTC
CDR3aa: CASSLGVGSGANVLTF

d_gene: -
len: 14
v_gene: TRBV7-9
abundance: -
j_gene: TRBJ1-5
CDR3nt: TGTGCCAGCAGCTCCGACAGCGGCAATCAGCCCCAGCATTTT
CDR3aa: CASSSDSGNQPQHF

d_gene: -
len: 14
v_gene: TRBV12-5
abundance: few
j_gene: TRBJ1-5
CDR3nt: TGTGCTAGTGGTTTGTCAGGGAGCAATCAGCCCCAGCATTTT
CDR3aa: CASGLSGSNQPQHF

d_gene: -
len: 13
v_gene: TRBV27
abundance: -
j_gene: TRBJ2-7
CDR3nt: TGTGCCACCACTAGGGCTGGATACTACGAGCAGTACTTC
CDR3aa: CATTRAGYYEQYF

d_gene: TRBD2
len: 15
v_gene: TRBV28
abundance: -
j_gene: TRBJ2-1
CDR3nt: TGTGCCAGCAACACGGCAGCGGGAGCCCACAATGAGCAGTTCTTC
CDR3aa: CASNTAAGAHNEQFF

d_gene: -
len: 13
v_gene: TRBV5-4
abundance: -
j_gene: TRBJ2-7
CDR3nt: TGTGCCAGCAGCTTTTCCAGGGGCTACGAGCAGTACTTC
CDR3aa: CASSFSRGYEQYF

d_gene: -
len: 15
v_gene: TRBV6-5
abundance: -
j_gene: TRBJ2-5
CDR3nt: TGTGCCAGCAGTTCCCGGGCCTCTACGGGGGAGACCCAGTACTTC
CDR3aa: CASSSRASTGETQYF

d_gene: -
len: 17
v_gene: TRBV28
abundance: -
j_gene: TRBJ1-5
CDR3nt: TGTGCCAGCAGTTTAGTGGGCGGAGGATATAGCAATCAGCCCCAGCATTTT
CDR3aa: CASSLVGGGYSNQPQHF

d_gene: TRBD2
len: 14
v_gene: TRBV7-9
abundance: -
j_gene: TRBJ2-7
CDR3nt: TGTGCCAGCAGTCAAAGCGGGGAAGCCTACGAGCAGTACTTC
CDR3aa: CASSQSGEAYEQYF

d_gene: -
len: 15
v_gene: TRBV2
abundance: -
j_gene: TRBJ2-5
CDR3nt: TGTGCCAGCAGTGTGAGGGTCGGCCGTCTGGAGACCCAGTACTTC
CDR3aa: CASSVRVGRLETQYF

d_gene: TRBD2
len: 13
v_gene: TRBV6-5
abundance: few
j_gene: TRBJ2-7
CDR3nt: TGTGCCAGCACCCAGACTAGCTCTGGGGAGCAGTACTTC
CDR3aa: CASTQTSSGEQYF

d_gene: -
len: 13
v_gene: TRBV28
abundance: -
j_gene: TRBJ1-1
CDR3nt: TGTGCCAGCAGTTTCGGGAGAAGCACTGAAGCTTTCTTT
CDR3aa: CASSFGRSTEAFF

d_gene: -
len: 14
v_gene: TRBV28
abundance: -
j_gene: TRBJ1-5
CDR3nt: TGTGCCAGCAGGGGCACAGGTCGGAGTCAGCCCCAGCATTTT
CDR3aa: CASRGTGRSQPQHF

d_gene: -
len: 15
v_gene: TRBV5-1
abundance: -
j_gene: TRBJ2-4
CDR3nt: TGCGCCAGCACCCTCGGAGCCGGACAAGATGGCATTCAGTACTTC
CDR3aa: CASTLGAGQDGIQYF

d_gene: -
len: 15
v_gene: TRBV5-1
abundance: few
j_gene: TRBJ2-2
CDR3nt: TGCGCCACCACGGAGGGGGGGGCGAACACCGGGGAGCTGTTTTTT
CDR3aa: CATTEGGANTGELFF

d_gene: TRBD1
len: 15
v_gene: TRBV11-3
abundance: -
j_gene: TRBJ2-7
CDR3nt: TGTGCCAGCAGCTCCGGGACAGGGGAGACCTACGAGCAGTACTTC
CDR3aa: CASSSGTGETYEQYF

d_gene: -
len: 16
v_gene: TRBV4-3
abundance: once
j_gene: TRBJ1-4
CDR3nt: TGCGCCAGCAGCCAACGTCACGGTGCAACTAATGAAAAACTGTTTTTT
CDR3aa: CASSQRHGATNEKLFF

d_gene: -
len: 15
v_gene: TRBV27
abundance: -
j_gene: TRBJ2-2
CDR3nt: TGTGCCAGCAGGTCGACAGGCTTAAACACCGGGGAGCTGTTTTTT
CDR3aa: CASRSTGLNTGELFF

d_gene: TRBD1
len: 15
v_gene: TRBV5-1
abundance: few
j_gene: TRBJ1-2
CDR3nt: TGCGCCAGCAGCTTACCGGGACAGGGGGCGAATGGCTACACCTTC
CDR3aa: CASSLPGQGANGYTF

d_gene: -
len: 15
v_gene: TRBV11-3
abundance: once
j_gene: TRBJ1-3
CDR3nt: TGTGCCAGCAGCTTCTCCAGGGGATCTGGAAACACCATATATTTT
CDR3aa: CASSFSRGSGNTIYF

d_gene: TRBD1
len: 14
v_gene: TRBV6-1
abundance: -
j_gene: TRBJ1-5
CDR3nt: TGTGCCAGCAGTGAGGGACAGGGGGCACAGCCCCAGCATTTT
CDR3aa: CASSEGQGAQPQHF

d_gene: -
len: 13
v_gene: TRBV3-1/TRBV3-2
abundance: -
j_gene: TRBJ1-1
CDR3nt: TGTGCCAGCAGCTTCGACAGGAACACTGAAGCTTTCTTT
CDR3aa: CASSFDRNTEAFF

d_gene: -
len: 15
v_gene: TRBV5-8
abundance: once
j_gene: TRBJ1-4
CDR3nt: TGTGCCAGCAGGCCAGGGGAATCAACTAATGAAAAACTGTTTTTT
CDR3aa: CASRPGESTNEKLFF

d_gene: TRBD2
len: 15
v_gene: TRBV18
abundance: once
j_gene: TRBJ2-3
CDR3nt: TGTGCCAGCTCACTAACTAGCGGGAAGGTAATCACGCAGTATTTT
CDR3aa: CASSLTSGKVITQYF

d_gene: -
len: 15
v_gene: TRBV28
abundance: -
j_gene: TRBJ1-4
CDR3nt: TGTGCCAGCAGTATGGGGGGTCTGGTTGGGGAAAAACTGTTTTTT
CDR3aa: CASSMGGLVGEKLFF

d_gene: TRBD2
len: 18
v_gene: TRBV5-4
abundance: -
j_gene: TRBJ2-6
CDR3nt: TGTGCCAGCATCCAGACTAGCGGGGGATTGGGTGGGGCCAACGTCCTGACTTTC
CDR3aa: CASIQTSGGLGGANVLTF

d_gene: TRBD2
len: 15
v_gene: TRBV5-4
abundance: -
j_gene: TRBJ2-3
CDR3nt: TGTGCCAGCAGCTTGGGACTAGGGGAGGGGGATACGCAGTATTTT
CDR3aa: CASSLGLGEGDTQYF

d_gene: -
len: 13
v_gene: TRBV29-1
abundance: -
j_gene: TRBJ1-1
CDR3nt: TGCAGCGTGAGGACAGACACGAACACTGAAGCTTTCTTT
CDR3aa: CSVRTDTNTEAFF

d_gene: -
len: 11
v_gene: TRBV20-1
abundance: -
j_gene: TRBJ2-1
CDR3nt: TGCAGTGCTAGAGCCTTTGATGAGCAGTTCTTC
CDR3aa: CSARAFDEQFF

d_gene: -
len: 14
v_gene: TRBV3-1/TRBV3-2
abundance: few
j_gene: TRBJ1-1
CDR3nt: TGTGCCAGCAGCCAAGAGCACAGGGCCCCTGAAGCTTTCTTT
CDR3aa: CASSQEHRAPEAFF

d_gene: TRBD1
len: 14
v_gene: TRBV18
abundance: -
j_gene: TRBJ2-5
CDR3nt: TGTGCCAGCTCACCTCGACAGGGGGAACGGACCCAGTACTTC
CDR3aa: CASSPRQGERTQYF

d_gene: -
len: 15
v_gene: TRBV3-1/TRBV3-2
abundance: -
j_gene: TRBJ1-2
CDR3nt: TGTGCCAGCAGCCAAGGGACTCAGTGGGTATATGGCTACACCTTC
CDR3aa: CASSQGTQWVYGYTF

d_gene: -
len: 14
v_gene: TRBV7-9
abundance: -
j_gene: TRBJ1-2
CDR3nt: TGTGCCAGCAGCCGGGGGACTCAGAACTATGGCTACACCTTC
CDR3aa: CASSRGTQNYGYTF

d_gene: TRBD1
len: 17
v_gene: TRBV6-8
abundance: -
j_gene: TRBJ2-2
CDR3nt: TGTGCCAGCAGTTACTCGATCGGGACAGCGAACACCGGGGAGCTGTTTTTT
CDR3aa: CASSYSIGTANTGELFF

d_gene: -
len: 13
v_gene: TRBV7-2
abundance: -
j_gene: TRBJ1-2
CDR3nt: TGTGCCAGCAGCTACCAAAGGGGGTATGGCTACACCTTC
CDR3aa: CASSYQRGYGYTF

d_gene: -
len: 15
v_gene: TRBV19
abundance: -
j_gene: TRBJ2-7
CDR3nt: TGTGCCAGTAGTATCTCCACAGGCCCCGTCTACGAGCAGTACTTC
CDR3aa: CASSISTGPVYEQYF

d_gene: -
len: 19
v_gene: TRBV19
abundance: -
j_gene: TRBJ1-4
CDR3nt: TGTGCCAGTAGTATCCGAACCGGACGTGTGGGGAGGGTGGATGAAAAACTGTTTTTT
CDR3aa: CASSIRTGRVGRVDEKLFF

d_gene: -
len: 13
v_gene: TRBV28
abundance: -
j_gene: TRBJ2-7
CDR3nt: TGTGCCAGCAGTCGACCGACTAGTTACGAGCAGTACTTC
CDR3aa: CASSRPTSYEQYF

d_gene: TRBD1
len: 13
v_gene: TRBV2
abundance: -
j_gene: TRBJ2-2
CDR3nt: TGTGCCAGCAGCGGACAGGGTGTGGCGGAGCTGTTTTTT
CDR3aa: CASSGQGVAELFF

d_gene: TRBD1
len: 16
v_gene: TRBV5-1
abundance: -
j_gene: TRBJ2-2
CDR3nt: TGCGCCAGCAGCTTGGTGGGACAGACGAACACCGGGGAGCTGTTTTTT
CDR3aa: CASSLVGQTNTGELFF

d_gene: TRBD2
len: 15
v_gene: TRBV29-1
abundance: few
j_gene: TRBJ2-3
CDR3nt: TGCAGCGTGGACAGAGCGGGAGCTGTCACAGATACGCAGTATTTT
CDR3aa: CSVDRAGAVTDTQYF

d_gene: TRBD2
len: 15
v_gene: TRBV6-1
abundance: once
j_gene: TRBJ2-1
CDR3nt: TGTGCCAGCAGTGAAGTGGTAGCGGGACACAATGAGCAGTTCTTC
CDR3aa: CASSEVVAGHNEQFF

d_gene: -
len: 16
v_gene: TRBV7-8
abundance: -
j_gene: TRBJ1-1
CDR3nt: TGTGCCAGCAGCTTCACCGGACTGAGCATGAACACTGAAGCTTTCTTT
CDR3aa: CASSFTGLSMNTEAFF

d_gene: -
len: 14
v_gene: TRBV7-8
abundance: -
j_gene: TRBJ2-3
CDR3nt: TGTGCCAGCAGCCCGGGGACTCGGACAGATACGCAGTATTTT
CDR3aa: CASSPGTRTDTQYF

d_gene: TRBD1
len: 17
v_gene: TRBV4-3
abundance: -
j_gene: TRBJ2-3
CDR3nt: TGCGCCAGCAGCCACCTCCCGGACAGGGGTGGCACAGATACGCAGTATTTT
CDR3aa: CASSHLPDRGGTDTQYF